Below are 3 T cell receptor beta chains sequenced from a single sample in a study of T cells in localized non-small cell lung cancer. TCRdb's table, derived via immunoSEQ multiplex PCR, lists solely in-frame clones and lacks some. The sample lists roughly 30,000 clones, around nine tenths occurring once. The material sequenced was peripheral blood, taken before any cancer treatment. The receptor source for this set is a woman aged 40-69 years with stage I lung adenocarcinoma.

Notes on this clone: The junction differs from germline at one of its ends, possibly a read error. Additional DNA sequences in this sample encode the identical CDR3. This chain joins TRBV2 and TRBJ1-1; D may be TRBD1 (6 bases). There are 15 residues in the CDR3. In germline, CDR1 is SNHLY, CDR2 FYNNEI. CDR3 in amino acids: CASSPLQGMNTEAFF. The CDR3 DNA sequence: TGTGCCAGCAGCCCATTACAGGGCATGAATACTGAAGCTTTCTTT.

V and J are TRBV5-4 and TRBJ2-5, with 7 nucleotides matching TRBD2. The length of the CDR3 is 15 residues. CDR1 is SGHNT, CDR2 YYREEE, per germline (reference sequence). Trimming cost V 4 bases and J 1 base; bases outside gene matches: 7. The CDR3 protein is CASSPYGTIQETQYF. In DNA form, the CDR3 reads TGTGCCAGCAGCCCCTACGGGACTATCCAAGAGACCCAGTACTTC.

Remarks on this clone: Mismatch with germline at one junction end may stem from a read error. The gene calls are TRBV5-4 and TRBJ1-6, with unresolved D. The length of the CDR3 is 12 residues. CDR1 is SGHNT and CDR2 is YYREEE in the germline V gene (reference sequence). In nucleotides, the CDR3 is TGTGCCAGCAGCTTGGGGGGTTCACCCCCCCACTTT. Translating it yields CASSLGGSPPHF.